The clone carrying this TCR beta chain was seen a handful of times. PCR was performed a second time for about 7 to 11 cycles using a sample-barcoded 5' primer and a J-beta primer mix. MiXCR, applied by TCRdb to the 5' RACE reads, yields one record per CDR3 protein. The sample lists roughly 800,000 distinct CDR3 sequences, roughly 26% seen once, with 2.5% to 3.5% in the top ten. V shed 5 bases, J shed 3 bases, and the junction held 5 bases outside the gene matches. Germline V lookup: CDR1 LGHDT, CDR2 YNNKEL (reference sequence). This CDR3 is built from 15 residues. The sample originates from a study of blood T cells in healthy people across ages. The same specimen was also included in a second study, on T cells of mothers and their children. That work contributes: All donors were healthy and Caucasian; they were a few mothers and their six children. Sequencing returned over 8 million TCR beta CDR3 reads per mother and 3 million to 3.5 million per child.

Sequenced input: blood. The source is a boy aged 5-17 years in good health. This chain joins TRBV3-1 and TRBJ1-4; 8 bases are shared with TRBD1. The CDR3 region is CASSDRGRANEKLFF. In DNA, the CDR3 is TGTGCCAGCAGCGACAGGGGAAGGGCTAATGAAAAACTGTTTTTT.